This T cell receptor (beta chain) comes out of a study of shared clonotypes between healthy human individuals. CDR3 size: 14 residues. With 3 bases removed from V and 7 bases from J, the gap between germline ends came to 15 bases. CDR1 and CDR2 (germline): MNHNS, SASEGT. Study-wide results and caveats: Even with large depth, rarefaction showed that sorted-subset sequencing was incomplete. In several donors, around 5% of naive CD4 clonotypes appeared in common.

The authors distributed each subset's genomic DNA evenly over several immunoSEQ plates. Replicate sorted-subset PCRs were loaded with around 200 ng DNA, roughly 33,000 T cell genomes. Assay: immunoSEQ multiplex PCR; the TCRdb copy retains only in-frame clones and omits some. This table holds 950,000 to 1,300,000 clones, under 80% found once. On this clone: The antigen remains undetermined.

Sequencing was done on a sample of memory CD4+ T cells sorted from blood. Subset: CD45RA-negative fraction. This chain uses TRBV6-1 with TRBJ1-1; D is unclear. The receptor's source is a young man in good health. CDR3 protein: CASSESYRRGEAFF. The CDR3 DNA reads as TGTGCCAGCAGTGAGTCATATCGTCGGGGTGAAGCTTTCTTT.